The rows below give T cell receptor beta chains drawn from one sample of a study of blood T cells in healthy people across ages. One entry per CDR3 protein results from TCRdb running MiXCR on the 5' RACE reads. The sample records some 1.4 million distinct CDR3 sequences, around 39% being singletons. The sample was blood. The receptors come from a woman between 18 and 29 years old in good health. The conserved cysteine and the conserved F or W are not part of the CDR3 here. Where a row states a size, it is once, few, many or the class of an expanded clone; other rows omit it.

V,J,size,CDR3
TRBV10-1,TRBJ2-7,NA,ASSSRTSGVVEQY
TRBV9,TRBJ2-5,NA,ASSVGAYYQETQY
TRBV21-1,TRBJ1-1,NA,ARDARTNTEAF
TRBV20-1,TRBJ1-4,few,SARVGGRDEKLF
TRBV5-1,TRBJ2-4,NA,ASSFQGGSYNEQY
TRBV2,TRBJ2-1,NA,ASSDNGAGGAYEQF
TRBV4-1,TRBJ2-1,NA,ASSQVALAGNEQF
TRBV7-9,TRBJ2-3,few,ASSLAASGRSDTQY
TRBV29-1,TRBJ1-2,NA,SVAQGGYGYT
TRBV10-3,TRBJ2-1,many,ATGLADNEQF
TRBV29-1,TRBJ1-1,NA,SVEVGGGTEAF
TRBV30,TRBJ1-2,NA,AWDRYRDGYT
TRBV20-1,TRBJ2-5,NA,SARAPRTVVGGNEQY
TRBV20-1,TRBJ2-5,NA,SAHLLAPETQY
TRBV20-1,TRBJ1-4,NA,SARDGTGGEKLF
TRBV11-3,TRBJ2-1,NA,ASSLGGGTYEQF
TRBV6-6,TRBJ2-5,NA,ASSFRPNEQY
TRBV29-1,TRBJ1-2,NA,SFVGRPYGYT
TRBV9,TRBJ2-5,few,ASSPIRRAGVETQY
TRBV6-6,TRBJ2-1,few,ASSYSTSFNNEQF
TRBV5-1,TRBJ2-1,NA,ASSSESDEQF
TRBV3-1,TRBJ2-7,NA,ASSNSAGVYYEQY
TRBV29-1,TRBJ2-7,few,SVGLGDNYEQY
TRBV4-1,NA,NA,ASSQDGVRGSSYNEQY
TRBV6-2/TRBV6-3,TRBJ2-1,NA,ASSFRLIQNEQF
TRBV4-1,TRBJ2-7,NA,ASSQAEVYSEQY
TRBV10-3,TRBJ1-5,NA,AISGAGGVNQPQH
TRBV6-2/TRBV6-3,TRBJ2-7,few,ASRHAAAAEQY
TRBV20-1,TRBJ1-5,NA,SASHTLVGGNQPQH
TRBV3-1,TRBJ1-4,NA,ASSRTGQATNEKLF
TRBV27,TRBJ1-4,NA,ASSLSARSPNEKLF
TRBV11-2,TRBJ1-1,NA,ASSFNSGYTEAF
TRBV12-3/TRBV12-4,TRBJ1-2,few,ASRSAWGPNYGYT
TRBV27,TRBJ1-2,many,ASSYSQGSYGYT
TRBV6-1,TRBJ2-1,few,ASSEALAGDNEQF
TRBV7-2,TRBJ2-1,NA,ASSLALETVHYNEQF
TRBV7-2,TRBJ2-7,NA,ASSLGASGTFYEQY
TRBV3-1,TRBJ1-1,many,ASSQAVSTEAF
TRBV15,TRBJ2-1,NA,ATGDRYNEQF
TRBV28,TRBJ1-4,NA,ASTPDYHEKLF
TRBV4-2,TRBJ2-3,few,ASGPRATDTQY
TRBV10-3,TRBJ2-3,many,AISDPPKGKWGSDTQY
TRBV10-3,TRBJ2-7,few,AISEGPLSYEQY